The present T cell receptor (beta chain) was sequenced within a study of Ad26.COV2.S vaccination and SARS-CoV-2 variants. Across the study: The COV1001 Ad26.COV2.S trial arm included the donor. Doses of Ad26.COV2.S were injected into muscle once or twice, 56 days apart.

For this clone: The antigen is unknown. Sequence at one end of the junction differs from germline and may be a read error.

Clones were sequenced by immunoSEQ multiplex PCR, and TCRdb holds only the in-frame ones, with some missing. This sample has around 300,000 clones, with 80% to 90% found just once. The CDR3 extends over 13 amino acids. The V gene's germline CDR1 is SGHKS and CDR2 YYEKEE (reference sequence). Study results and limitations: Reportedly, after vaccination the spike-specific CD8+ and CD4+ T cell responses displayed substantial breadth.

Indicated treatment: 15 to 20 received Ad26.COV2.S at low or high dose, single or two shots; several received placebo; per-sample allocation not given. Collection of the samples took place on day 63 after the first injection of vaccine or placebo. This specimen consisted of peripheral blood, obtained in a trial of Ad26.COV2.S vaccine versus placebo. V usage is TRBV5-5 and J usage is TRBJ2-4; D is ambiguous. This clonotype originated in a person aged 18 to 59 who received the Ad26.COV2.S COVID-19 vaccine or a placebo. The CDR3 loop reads CASSLEVVNLVDF. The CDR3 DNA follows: TGTGCCAGCAGCTTGGAGGTGGTCAACTTGGTTGACTTC.